What follows are 7 T cell receptor beta chains derived from one specimen sequenced in a study of blood T cell repertoires in COVID-19. The repertoire was sequenced with immunoSEQ multiplex PCR; TCRdb's copy has only in-frame clones and lacks some. This sample has nearly 350,000 clones, with roughly 89% found just once. Sequencing was carried out using peripheral blood. These receptors all stem from a woman aged 18-35 years who had recovered from COVID-19.

As to this clone: The sample carries other DNA sequences with the same CDR3. The V and J genes are TRBV29-1 and TRBJ2-2, with D uncertain. CDR3 length equals 13 residues. V was shortened by 4 bases and J by 1 base, with 7 bases between the two germline ends. The germline CDR1 and CDR2 sequences are SQVTM and ANQGSEA. The CDR3 loop is CSVGRRNTGELFF. The CDR3 DNA sequence: TGCAGCGTTGGGCGGAGGAACACCGGGGAGCTGTTTTTT.

V is TRBV7-9 and J is TRBJ2-4; 11 bases match TRBD2. The CDR3 spans 18 residues. J gave up 3 bases and V 1 base, and 8 bases lay outside the gene matches. Germline V gene data show CDR1 as SEHNR and CDR2 as FQNEAQ (reference sequence). CDR3 sequence: CASSLGTSGGTGKNIQYF. The CDR3 coding sequence is TGTGCCAGCAGCTTAGGAACTAGCGGGGGAACCGGCAAAAACATTCAGTACTTC.

This rearrangement joins TRBV25-1 to TRBJ2-4; 7 bases line up with TRBD1. The J segment lost 7 bases and the V segment lost 8 bases, leaving 8 bases of the junction unmatched. Per germline, CDR1 MGHDK and CDR2 SYGVNS. The CDR3 runs 13 residues. CDR3 loop: CASWGQNTNIQYF. The CDR3 DNA reads TGTGCCAGCTGGGGACAGAATACGAACATTCAGTACTTC.

The chain joins TRBV19 to TRBJ2-1, with TRBD2 identical over 12 bases. CDR1 LNHDA and CDR2 SQIVND come from the germline V gene (reference sequence). This CDR3 has 13 amino acids. V trimming: 10 bases; J trimming: 9 bases; junction bases outside the gene matches: 7. The CDR3 DNA is TGTGCCACCTCTAGCGGGAGGGCCATTGAGCAGTTCTTC. This gives the protein CATSSGRAIEQFF.

The rearrangement links TRBV7-6 to TRBJ1-3, with 7 bases aligning to TRBD1. The ends lost 1 base at V and 0 bases at J; junction bases unmatched: 6. CDR1 and CDR2 from the germline V gene are SGHVS and FNYEAQ. CDR3 size: 17 residues. The CDR3, as DNA: TGTGCCAGCAGCTTAGATCAGGGGGGATACTCTGGAAACACCATATATTTT. Its translation: CASSLDQGGYSGNTIYF.

The chain employs TRBV5-4 and TRBJ2-1, with TRBD2 matching over 13 bases. CDR3 length equals 16 residues. V lost 0 bases to trimming and J lost 10 bases; unmatched junction nucleotides: 7. The germline V gene has CDR1 SGHNT and CDR2 YYREEE (reference sequence). CDR3 DNA sequence: TGTGCCAGCAGCTTGGGTTTAGGACTAGCGGGAGACGAGCAGTTCTTC. As protein: CASSLGLGLAGDEQFF.

The chain recombines TRBV27 with TRBJ2-3; 12 positions agree with TRBD2. V gave up 6 bases and J gave up 4 bases; unmatched junction bases: 5. Germline V gene data show CDR1 as MNHEY and CDR2 as SMNVEV (reference sequence). The CDR3 loop spans 15 amino acids. CDR3 sequence (DNA): TGTGCCAGCAGCCGACTAGCGGGAGCCCCAGATACGCAGTATTTT. The encoded protein is CASSRLAGAPDTQYF.